The 17 T cell receptor beta chains presented below share a single source sample, sequenced in a study of shared T cell receptors in the human thymus. Clones were read by immunoSEQ multiplex PCR, and TCRdb kept only the in-frame ones, dropping some. The sample has hundreds of thousands of clones; 70% to 90% are singletons. This same sample was also part of a study on human thymus T cells.

Sequences were obtained from thymocytes. Source of these receptors: a boy less than two years old with a congenital heart defect.

The chain joins TRBV5-8 to TRBJ2-1; possibly TRBD2 for D (5 bases). The CDR3 covers 11 residues. V was pared by 3 bases and J by 8 bases, with 6 bases between. The germline V gene has CDR1 SGHTS and CDR2 YDEGEE. For the CDR3, the DNA is TGTGCCAGCAGCTACGGGGATGAGCAGTTCTTC. This codes for CASSYGDEQFF.

For the CDR3, the DNA is TGCGCCAGCAGCTTGAAGTCAGGGTTTGGCTACACCTTC. Translated, it gives CASSLKSGFGYTF. This chain uses TRBV5-1 with TRBJ1-2, with a possible D match to TRBD1 (5 bases). The length of the CDR3 is 13 residues. V lost 1 base and J 7 bases, leaving 11 bases between the germline ends. Germline V lookup: CDR1 SGHRS, CDR2 YFSETQ.

This chain links TRBV7-2 with TRBJ1-5; D is perhaps TRBD1 (6 bases). The V gene lost 1 base and the J gene lost 7 bases, with 20 bases spanning the gap. The length of the CDR3 is 17 residues. The germline CDR1 and CDR2 sequences are SGHTA and FQGNSA. The DNA for the CDR3 is TGTGCCAGCAGCTTAGGCCCCCCCGGGACATCGGGGCAGCCCCAGCATTTT. Amino acids: CASSLGPPGTSGQPQHF.

The chain employs TRBV30 and TRBJ2-7; 12 bases agree with TRBD2. Germline V gene data show CDR1 as GTSNPN and CDR2 as SVGIG (reference sequence). J lost 2 bases, V lost 2 bases, and 7 bases had no gene match. This CDR3 contains 16 residues. The CDR3 DNA follows: TGTGCCTGGAGTTCCCCGACTAGCGGGAGACCCTACGAGCAGTACTTC. Residues: CAWSSPTSGRPYEQYF. Supplemented by reference TRBV30 and TRBJ2-7, the full variable domain reads SQTIHQWPATLVQPVGSPLSLECTVEGTSNPNLYWYRQAAGRGLQLLFYSVGIGQISSEVPQNLSASRPQDRQFILSSKKLLLSDSGFYLCAWSSPTSGRPYEQYFGPGTRLTVT.

This clone showed up just a few times. The rearrangement uses TRBV25-1 and TRBJ1-3; D is possibly TRBD1 (5 bases). Germline assignment: CDR1 MGHDK and CDR2 SYGVNS. V shed 8 bases and J shed 3 bases, with 14 bases lying between them. The CDR3 runs 14 residues. As DNA, the CDR3 is TGTGCCAGCTCCACCCAGGGTCGTGGAAACACCATATATTTT. It is translated as CASSTQGRGNTIYF. The full variable domain, completed using reference TRBV25-1 and TRBJ1-3, is EADIYQTPRYLVIGTGKKITLECSQTMGHDKMYWYQQDPGMELHLIHYSYGVNSTEKGDLSSESTVSRIRTEHFPLTLESARPSHTSQYLCASSTQGRGNTIYFGEGSWLTVV.

The chain links TRBV9 to TRBJ2-1; D remains unclear. Germline lookup yields CDR1 SGDLS and CDR2 YYNGEE. V lost 0 bases and J lost 5, with 12 bases in between. The CDR3 sequence is 15 residues long. CDR3 sequence (DNA): TGTGCCAGCAGCGTAGATGGCAGGCAGAACAATGAGCAGTTCTTC. It specifies CASSVDGRQNNEQFF.

As DNA, the CDR3 is TGTGCCAGCAGTTACAACAGGACGGCCTATGGCTACACCTTC. This sequence encodes CASSYNRTAYGYTF. J is TRBJ1-2 and V is TRBV6-5, with D perhaps TRBD1 (5 bases). Germline V gene lookup returns CDR1 MNHEY and CDR2 SVGAGI. V was cut by 2 bases and J by 4 bases, with 11 bases left in between. This CDR3 is 14 amino acids long.

The chain employs TRBV12-2 and TRBJ1-2; no check of the table's D call, TRBD1, against the DNA was made. TRBV12-2 is a listed pseudogene. This CDR3 contains 22 residues. In DNA, the CDR3 is TGTGCAAGTCGCCGATTGGTGGGCTTTAAGGGAAGACAGAATCCTCCTAACTATGGCTACACCTTC. Translating gives CASRRLVGFKGRQNPPNYGYTF.

This clone was observed a handful of times. The chain has TRBV6-1 and TRBJ2-2; 8 bases agree with TRBD1. This CDR3 comprises 17 residues. From germline, CDR1 is MNHNS and CDR2 SASEGT. Trimming took 4 bases from V and 1 from J; bases not matched to a gene: 8. This chain's CDR3 is CASSADRDRKNTGELFF. The CDR3 nucleotides are TGTGCCAGCAGTGCAGACCGGGACAGGAAGAACACCGGGGAGCTGTTTTTT.

The gene calls are TRBV18 and TRBJ1-2; D is unclear. This CDR3 region has 15 residues. Germline lookup yields CDR1 KGHSH and CDR2 LQKENI. V lost 3 bases and J lost 3, with 14 bases in between. The CDR3 region is CASSPPTSGYYGYTF. CDR3 DNA sequence: TGTGCCAGCTCACCCCCCACTTCGGGGTACTATGGCTACACCTTC. Complete variable domain (other parts from reference TRBV18 and TRBJ1-2): NAGVMQNPRHLVRRRGQEARLRCSPMKGHSHVYWYRQLPEEGLKFMVYLQKENIIDESGMPKERFSAEFPKEGPSILRIQQVVRGDSAAYFCASSPPTSGYYGYTFGSGTRLTVV.

The chain carries TRBV19 and TRBJ2-2; 8 bases line up with TRBD2. V shed 3 bases, J shed 4 bases, and the junction held 7 bases outside the gene matches. The CDR3 spans 16 residues. Germline V gene sequence: CDR1 LNHDA, CDR2 SQIVND (reference sequence). CDR3: CASSIPGGPFTGELFF. In DNA, the CDR3 is TGTGCCAGTAGTATCCCGGGGGGGCCTTTCACCGGGGAGCTGTTTTTT.

This chain connects TRBV11-1 to TRBJ2-7; TRBD1 matches at 7 bases. This CDR3 region has 15 residues. Germline CDR1 SGHAT, CDR2 FQDESV (reference sequence). Losses at the gene ends were 5 bases for V and 2 bases for J; bases not matched to a gene: 9. The CDR3 nucleotides read TGTGCCAGCAGCCGAGCCGGGACAGCTACCTACGAGCAGTACTTC. Protein: CASSRAGTATYEQYF. The variable domain in full, completed from reference TRBV11-1 and TRBJ2-7, reads EAEVAQSPRYKITEKSQAVAFWCDPISGHATLYWYRQILGQGPELLVQFQDESVVDDSQLPKDRFSAERLKGVDSTLKIQPAELGDSAMYLCASSRAGTATYEQYFGPGTRLTVT.

This clone was counted a few times. This chain uses TRBV7-4 with TRBJ1-5, with a possible D match to TRBD1 (6 bases). This CDR3 contains 15 residues. Per the germline V gene, CDR1 is SGHVT and CDR2 is SQSDAQ. Trimming cost V 7 bases and J 0 bases, with 13 bases left between them. This CDR3 reads CASTKKGVSNQPQHF. The CDR3 DNA is TGTGCCAGCACCAAGAAGGGGGTTAGCAATCAGCCCCAGCATTTT.

The chain links TRBV5-1 to TRBJ1-4; TRBD1 matches 8 bases. The CDR3 length is 15 residues. Losses at the gene ends were 3 bases for V and 4 bases for J; bases not matched to a gene: 5. Germline CDR1 SGHRS, CDR2 YFSETQ. The CDR3 DNA reads TGCGCCAGCAGCTCAACAGGGGGTCTTAATGAAAAACTGTTTTTT. This encodes CASSSTGGLNEKLFF.

This chain uses TRBV6-5 with TRBJ2-1, with D perhaps matching TRBD2 (5 bases). The CDR3 is made up of 16 amino acids. Germline lookup yields CDR1 MNHEY and CDR2 SVGAGI. V was pared by 3 bases and J by 8 bases, with 20 bases between. CDR3 coding DNA: TGTGCCAGCAGTTATAATAGACTAAACACTCTCGATGAGCAGTTCTTC. It specifies CASSYNRLNTLDEQFF.

This clone was detected only a few times. The chain uses TRBV28 and TRBJ1-4; possible D gene TRBD1, 6 bases. Germline V lookup: CDR1 MDHEN, CDR2 SYDVKM. CDR3 length equals 20 residues. With 5 bases removed from V and 0 bases from J, the gap between germline ends came to 25 bases. The CDR3 spells CASSTLDRLYYYSTNEKLFF. Here the CDR3 DNA reads TGTGCCAGCAGTACCCTGGACAGACTGTACTATTACTCAACTAATGAAAAACTGTTTTTT.

This CDR3 is CASLAETYNEQFF. CDR3 sequence (DNA): TGTGCCAGCTTAGCGGAAACCTACAATGAGCAGTTCTTC. The chain joins TRBV7-9 to TRBJ2-1, with a possible D match to TRBD2 (6 bases). Germline CDR1 is SEHNR and CDR2 is FQNEAQ (reference sequence). V was clipped by 8 bases and J by 2 bases, with 10 bases between them. This CDR3 has 13 amino acids.